Below, 30 T cell receptor beta chains from the same sample are listed, as sequenced in a study of blood T cell repertoires in COVID-19. Sequenced by immunoSEQ multiplex PCR; TCRdb stores in-frame clones only, minus some. The sample yields approximately 350,000 clones, more than 75% seen once. Input material: PBMCs or T cells enriched from blood (not recorded which). Every receptor here comes from a woman aged 30 to 39 who had recovered from COVID-19.

In its sample, this clone was seen a few times. This sample also contains other DNA sequences that code for the same CDR3. This chain links TRBV3-1 (or the pseudogene TRBV3-2) with TRBJ2-2; TRBD2 matches at 9 bases. Germline V gives CDR1 LGHDT, CDR2 YNNKEL (reference sequence). The CDR3 is 16 amino acids. The ends lost 4 bases at V and 7 bases at J; junction bases unmatched: 10. Here the CDR3 reads CASSPTAGGPGGELFF. The CDR3 nucleotides read TGTGCCAGCAGCCCCACCGCGGGAGGGCCGGGCGGGGAGCTGTTTTTT.

The V call is TRBV11-3, the J call TRBJ2-1; 12 bases fit TRBD2. Germline CDR1 and CDR2: SGHNT and YENEEA. Losses at the gene ends were 5 bases for V and 7 bases for J; bases not matched to a gene: 3. This CDR3 spans 14 amino acids. CDR3 loop: CASSDGTSGNEQFF. CDR3 nucleotide sequence: TGTGCCAGCAGCGACGGGACTAGCGGGAATGAGCAGTTCTTC.

The table lists this clone with a few counts. This rearrangement joins TRBV4-2 to TRBJ1-5; D gene unclear. The V gene lost 0 bases and the J gene lost 7 bases, with 10 bases spanning the gap. Germline-derived CDR1 and CDR2 are LGHNA and YNFKEQ. There are 14 residues in the CDR3. CDR3 DNA sequence: TGTGCCAGCAGCCAAGATTCGGCGGGGCAGCCCCAGCATTTT. It yields the protein CASSQDSAGQPQHF.

CDR3 sequence (DNA): TGTGCCATCAGTGACCGGGAGGCGGAGGACACTGAAGCTTTCTTT. Amino acids: CAISDREAEDTEAFF. The chain has TRBV10-3 and TRBJ1-1; D gene uncertain. The V and J ends lost 3 bases and 3 bases respectively, with 14 bases between them. This CDR3 region has 15 residues. The V gene's germline CDR1 is ENHRY and CDR2 SYGVKD.

This chain joins TRBV10-3 and TRBJ1-5, with 8 bases aligning to TRBD1. This CDR3 spans 16 amino acids. The V segment lost 3 bases and the J segment 1 base; nucleotides outside the gene matches: 5. The germline CDR1 and CDR2 sequences are ENHRY and SYGVKD. The CDR3 DNA reads as TGTGCCATCAGTGAAGACAGGGGATTCAGCAATCAGCCCCAGCATTTT. Amino acid sequence: CAISEDRGFSNQPQHF.

In its sample, this clone was seen once. V is TRBV7-3 and J is TRBJ2-5; 11 nucleotides match TRBD2. This CDR3 is built from 16 residues. Per germline, CDR1 SGHTA and CDR2 FQGTGA. Trimming at V came to 5 bases and at J to 5 bases, leaving 10 bases not matched to a gene. Here the CDR3 DNA reads TGTGCCAGCAGCAGCCGACTAGCGGGGTTTTGGGAGACCCAGTACTTC. Its protein is CASSSRLAGFWETQYF. Using reference TRBV7-3 and TRBJ2-5 for the parts outside the CDR3, the full variable domain is GAGVSQTPSNKVTEKGKYVELRCDPISGHTALYWYRQSLGQGPEFLIYFQGTGAADDSGLPNDRFFAVRPEGSVSTLKIQRTERGDSAVYLCASSSRLAGFWETQYFGPGTRLLVL.

The rearrangement uses TRBV28 and TRBJ2-1; D might be TRBD2 (6 bases). Germline V gives CDR1 MDHEN, CDR2 SYDVKM. V gave up 2 bases and J gave up 3 bases, with 14 bases separating them. The CDR3 runs 16 residues. The CDR3 sequence is CASSLGPGLNYNEQFF. CDR3 nucleotide sequence: TGTGCCAGCAGTTTAGGACCGGGACTTAACTACAATGAGCAGTTCTTC.

Only one count was recorded for this clone. This chain uses TRBV18 with TRBJ2-7; the D is unclear. This CDR3 spans 15 amino acids. Deletions cut 2 bases from V and 0 bases from J, with 11 bases between. The germline gives CDR1 KGHSH, CDR2 LQKENI. The CDR3 reads CASSPASRGSYEQYF. DNA for the CDR3: TGTGCCAGCTCACCAGCCAGTCGCGGCTCCTACGAGCAGTACTTC.

Worth noting for this clone: The junction departs from germline at one end; a sequencing error may be responsible. The chain links TRBV14 to TRBJ2-1; D is unclear. Looked up from germline, CDR1 is SGHDN and CDR2 is FVKESK. The CDR3 extends over 17 amino acids. The CDR3 protein is CASSQDLSSWSYNEQFF. The CDR3, as DNA: TGTGCCAGCAGCCAAGATCTGAGTAGCTGGTCCTATAATGAGCAGTTCTTC.

The CDR3: CASSLAGGSLTGELFF. CDR3 DNA: TGTGCCAGCAGCTTGGCAGGGGGCAGCCTCACCGGGGAGCTGTTTTTT. The chain has TRBV5-8 and TRBJ2-2, with TRBD1 matching over 8 bases. CDR3 size: 16 residues. V shed 0 bases and J 4 bases; nucleotides not matched to a gene: 5. Looked up from germline, CDR1 is SGHTS and CDR2 is YDEGEE.

The rearrangement joins TRBV4-2 to TRBJ1-1; D unresolved. The V gene's germline CDR1 is LGHNA and CDR2 YNFKEQ. The V and J ends lost 2 bases and 2 bases respectively, with 6 bases between them. The CDR3 length is 13 residues. In DNA form, the CDR3 reads TGTGCCAGCAGCCAAACTATAAACACTGAAGCTTTCTTT. Amino acid sequence: CASSQTINTEAFF.

The genes are TRBV6-5 and TRBJ1-2; TRBD1 agrees at 7 bases. Germline loops: CDR1 MNHEY, CDR2 SVGAGI. The V and J ends lost 7 bases and 3 bases, in that order; junction bases with no gene match: 5. This CDR3 is 13 amino acids long. The CDR3 here is CASTTTGHYGYTF. As DNA, the CDR3 is TGTGCCAGCACCACGACAGGGCACTATGGCTACACCTTC.

This chain connects TRBV5-1 to TRBJ2-7, with 8 bases lining up with TRBD1. Germline CDR1 SGHRS, CDR2 YFSETQ. The CDR3 contains 16 residues. The V and J ends lost 4 bases and 2 bases, in that order; junction bases with no gene match: 11. The CDR3 DNA sequence: TGCGCCAGCAGCCCCTCTCGACAGGGGACGCCCTACGAGCAGTACTTC. Its protein product is CASSPSRQGTPYEQYF. Supplemented by reference TRBV5-1 and TRBJ2-7, the full variable domain reads KAGVTQTPRYLIKTRGQQVTLSCSPISGHRSVSWYQQTPGQGLQFLFEYFSETQRNKGNFPGRFSGRQFSNSRSEMNVSTLELGDSALYLCASSPSRQGTPYEQYFGPGTRLTVT.

The chain uses TRBV11-2 and TRBJ1-1, with no clear D. CDR1 SGHAT and CDR2 FQNNGV come from the germline V gene. The ends were cut back, 5 bases at V and 4 bases at J, with 11 bases in the middle. The CDR3 spans 13 residues. The CDR3 spells CASSPTEATEAFF. The CDR3 DNA sequence: TGTGCCAGCAGCCCCACGGAGGCCACTGAAGCTTTCTTT.

The chain has TRBV9 and TRBJ1-2; possible D gene TRBD1, 6 bases. Trimming stripped 0 bases from V and 1 base from J, with 10 bases between. The germline CDR1 and CDR2 sequences are SGDLS and YYNGEE. This CDR3 has 15 amino acids. The CDR3, as DNA: TGTGCCAGCAGCGTAGTTGGGGGCCGTAACTATGGCTACACCTTC. This codes for CASSVVGGRNYGYTF.

J is TRBJ2-5 and V is TRBV7-3; 8 nucleotides align to TRBD2. Germline V lookup: CDR1 SGHTA, CDR2 FQGTGA. Unmatched junction bases numbered 2, after V lost 1 base and J lost 4 bases. The CDR3 extends over 14 amino acids. In DNA, the CDR3 is TGTGCCAGCAGCTTAAGCGGGACTAGAGAGACCCAGTACTTC. The encoded protein is CASSLSGTRETQYF.

V and J are TRBV2 and TRBJ2-1; D is perhaps TRBD2 (6 bases). The germline V gene has CDR1 SNHLY and CDR2 FYNNEI. The CDR3 covers 13 residues. Trimming removed 6 bases at V and 3 bases at J, with 9 bases between. The CDR3 loop reads CASSLGLYNEQFF. The CDR3 DNA reads TGTGCCAGCAGCCTGGGACTCTACAATGAGCAGTTCTTC.

This chain uses TRBV19 with TRBJ1-3, with TRBD1 identical over 7 bases. J lost 0 bases, V lost 3 bases, and 5 bases had no gene match. The germline gives CDR1 LNHDA, CDR2 SQIVND (reference sequence). The CDR3 consists of 16 residues. In DNA form, the CDR3 reads TGTGCCAGTAGTATCGGGACAGCGTTCTCTGGAAACACCATATATTTT. Protein: CASSIGTAFSGNTIYF.

The V call is TRBV9, the J call TRBJ2-5, with D perhaps TRBD2 (5 bases). The CDR3 length is 13 residues. Between the trimmed V and J ends, which lost 4 bases and 4 bases, there was a span of 11 bases. Per the germline V gene, CDR1 is SGDLS and CDR2 is YYNGEE. The CDR3 DNA reads as TGTGCCAGCAGCCCTCGAGAGGGAGAGACCCAGTACTTC. Translating it yields CASSPREGETQYF.

The gene calls are TRBV5-1 and TRBJ2-7; 8 bases line up with TRBD2. Unmatched junction bases numbered 9, after V lost 4 bases and J lost 0 bases. The CDR3 has 16 amino acids. Looked up from germline, CDR1 is SGHRS and CDR2 is YFSETQ. This CDR3 is CASSRDSGTSSYEQYF. The CDR3 bases are TGCGCCAGCAGCAGGGACTCCGGGACTAGCTCCTACGAGCAGTACTTC.

The rearrangement joins TRBV23-1 to TRBJ1-2, with D tentatively TRBD1 (6 bases). TRBV23-1 is an ORF; its function is uncertain. V was trimmed by 4 bases and J by 6 bases, leaving 18 bases between them. The CDR3 extends over 15 amino acids. This CDR3 is CASSPKQGERDGYTF. The CDR3 nucleotides read TGCGCCAGCAGTCCTAAACAGGGAGAGAGAGATGGCTACACCTTC.

This rearrangement joins TRBV5-1 to TRBJ2-7; D may be TRBD1 (7 bases). V dropped 0 bases and J dropped 3 bases, with 13 bases sitting between them. The CDR3 runs to 15 residues. CDR1 is SGHRS and CDR2 is YFSETQ in the germline V gene. The CDR3 DNA reads TGCGCCAGCAGCTTGGGCGGGACAGCACTCTACGAGCAGTACTTC. This encodes CASSLGGTALYEQYF.

The chain recombines TRBV30 with TRBJ2-2; no clear D. CDR1 and CDR2 from the germline V gene are GTSNPN and SVGIG (reference sequence). V was clipped by 3 bases and J by 4 bases, with 15 bases between them. This CDR3 is 15 amino acids long. In nucleotides, the CDR3 is TGTGCCTGGAGGGGTTACCAGCGAGGCACCGGGGAGCTGTTTTTT. Encoded protein: CAWRGYQRGTGELFF. Looking up the rest from reference TRBV30 and TRBJ2-2 gives the full variable domain: SQTIHQWPATLVQPVGSPLSLECTVEGTSNPNLYWYRQAAGRGLQLLFYSVGIGQISSEVPQNLSASRPQDRQFILSSKKLLLSDSGFYLCAWRGYQRGTGELFFGEGSRLTVL.

The chain uses TRBV29-1 and TRBJ2-5; the match to TRBD2 covers 10 bases. The CDR3 is 14 residues long. With 5 bases clipped from V and 2 bases from J, the junction kept 5 bases outside the gene matches. The germline gives CDR1 SQVTM, CDR2 ANQGSEA. CDR3 bases: TGCAGCGTTTGGACTAGCGGATTTCAAGAGACCCAGTACTTC. Amino acids: CSVWTSGFQETQYF.

This clone is a singleton in its sample. V and J are TRBV19 and TRBJ1-5; D not certain. Germline values: CDR1 LNHDA, CDR2 SQIVND (reference sequence). The CDR3 is 13 residues long. The V gene lost 4 bases and the J gene lost 2 bases, with 6 bases spanning the gap. CDR3 coding DNA: TGTGCCAGTAGTAGCGGGGGCAATCAGCCCCAGCATTTT. This sequence encodes CASSSGGNQPQHF.

The rearrangement joins TRBV4-1 to TRBJ2-5; 12 nucleotides match TRBD2. Looked up from germline, CDR1 is MGHRA and CDR2 is YSYEKL. J gave up 4 bases and V 1 base, and 7 bases lay outside the gene matches. This CDR3 spans 17 amino acids. For the CDR3, the DNA is TGCGCCAGCAGCCAAGGGGGAACTAGCGGGGGGTTAGAGACCCAGTACTTC. Translated: CASSQGGTSGGLETQYF.

The gene calls are TRBV5-1 and TRBJ1-4; D is unresolved. This CDR3 is built from 19 residues. Per the germline V gene, CDR1 is SGHRS and CDR2 is YFSETQ. Trimming stripped 4 bases from V and 0 bases from J, with 22 bases between. The CDR3 DNA is TGCGCCAGCAGCCCCCGGCCCTTCGGGAGGATTGCAACTAATGAAAAACTGTTTTTT. It specifies CASSPRPFGRIATNEKLFF.

V is TRBV4-1 and J is TRBJ1-6; 8 nucleotides align to TRBD1. The CDR3 spans 16 residues. With V trimmed by 2 bases and J by 17 bases, 17 bases remained unmatched. Germline loops: CDR1 MGHRA, CDR2 YSYEKL. CDR3 bases: TGCGCCAGCAGCCAAACGGAAAGGACAGGGTTGGACTCAGTCCACTTT. It encodes CASSQTERTGLDSVHF.

This clone was detected only once. The chain employs TRBV2 and TRBJ2-3; 10 nucleotides agree with TRBD1. Germline V gene lookup returns CDR1 SNHLY and CDR2 FYNNEI. J lost 3 bases, V lost 3 bases, and 6 bases had no gene match. The length of the CDR3 is 16 residues. The CDR3 protein is CASSEGQGSRTDTQYF. The CDR3 nucleotides read TGTGCCAGCAGTGAGGGACAGGGGAGTCGAACAGATACGCAGTATTTT.

The V gene is TRBV30, the J gene TRBJ2-3; 7 bases are a match to TRBD2. The V gene's germline CDR1 is GTSNPN and CDR2 SVGIG (reference sequence). V lost 0 bases, J lost 4 bases, and 7 bases stayed unmatched. This CDR3 has 15 amino acids. CDR3 sequence (DNA): TGTGCCTGGAGTGTAGTGCGGGGGTTCGCAGATACGCAGTATTTT. It codes for CAWSVVRGFADTQYF.